The clone carrying this T cell receptor (beta chain) was counted only a few times. This record comes from a study of T cells in Graves' hyperthyroidism and ophthalmopathy. Researchers amplified the TCR beta CDR3 regions from RNA transcripts. Researchers ran a first-round RT-PCR on the TCR CDR3 using the HTBI primer set. TCRdb redid the calling of the multiplex PCR reads with MiXCR, one entry per CDR3 protein. The profile shows 500,000 to 750,000 distinct CDR3 sequences, roughly 46% of them singletons. Sequenced: peripheral blood or thyroid tissue (not recorded which). This clonotype originated in a woman between 18 and 30 years old with Graves' hyperthyroidism.

DNA of the CDR3: TGTGCCAGCAGCGAGGTCGACTCGGCGGGGTGGCAGTACTTC. It encodes CASSEVDSAGWQYF. The genes are TRBV2 and TRBJ2-7, with D maybe TRBD2 (6 bases). The germline gives CDR1 SNHLY, CDR2 FYNNEI. This CDR3 is 14 amino acids long. V was cut by 6 bases and J by 9 bases, with 21 bases left in between.